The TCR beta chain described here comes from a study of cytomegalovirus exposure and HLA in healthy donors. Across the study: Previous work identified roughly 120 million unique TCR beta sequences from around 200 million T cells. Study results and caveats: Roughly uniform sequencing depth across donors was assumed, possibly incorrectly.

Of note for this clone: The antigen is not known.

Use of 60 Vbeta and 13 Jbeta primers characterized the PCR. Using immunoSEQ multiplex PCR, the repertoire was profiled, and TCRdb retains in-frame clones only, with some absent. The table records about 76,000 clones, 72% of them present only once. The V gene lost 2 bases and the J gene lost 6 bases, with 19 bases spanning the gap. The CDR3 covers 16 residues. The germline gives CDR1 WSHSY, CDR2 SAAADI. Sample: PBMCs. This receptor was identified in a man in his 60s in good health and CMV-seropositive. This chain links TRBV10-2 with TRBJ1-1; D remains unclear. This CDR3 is CASSEGPHGRWPEAFF. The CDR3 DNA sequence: TGCGCCAGCAGTGAGGGGCCCCACGGAAGGTGGCCTGAAGCTTTCTTT.